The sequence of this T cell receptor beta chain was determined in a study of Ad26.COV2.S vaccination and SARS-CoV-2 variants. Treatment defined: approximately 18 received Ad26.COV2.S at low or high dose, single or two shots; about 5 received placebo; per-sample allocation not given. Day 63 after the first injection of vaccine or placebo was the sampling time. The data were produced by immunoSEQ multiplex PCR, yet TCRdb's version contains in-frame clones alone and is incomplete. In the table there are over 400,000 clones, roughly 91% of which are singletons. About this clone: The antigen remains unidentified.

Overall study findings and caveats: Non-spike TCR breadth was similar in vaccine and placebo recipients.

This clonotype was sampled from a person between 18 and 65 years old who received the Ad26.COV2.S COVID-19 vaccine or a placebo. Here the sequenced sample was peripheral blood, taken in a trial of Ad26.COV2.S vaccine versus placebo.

The DNA for the CDR3 is TGTGCCAGCAGCTTCCTAGCGGGAGGGCCGGGCACAGATACGCAGTATTTT. It yields the protein CASSFLAGGPGTDTQYF. V is TRBV9 and J is TRBJ2-3, with 12 bases lining up with TRBD2. Looked up from germline, CDR1 is SGDLS and CDR2 is YYNGEE. V was clipped by 4 bases and J by 1 base; unmatched bases: 7. This CDR3 is built from 17 residues. Full variable domain (missing parts from reference TRBV9 and TRBJ2-3): DSGVTQTPKHLITATGQRVTLRCSPRSGDLSVYWYQQSLDQGLQFLIQYYNGEERAKGNILERFSAQQFPDLHSELNLSSLELGDSALYFCASSFLAGGPGTDTQYFGPGTRLTVL.